What follows are 25 T cell receptor beta chains derived from one specimen sequenced in a study of T cells after yellow fever vaccination. MiXCR was run by TCRdb on the 5' RACE reads, yielding one entry per CDR3 protein. The table lists 500,000 to 650,000 distinct CDR3 sequences, roughly 13% of them singletons. The sample here was PBMCs, taken on the day of the yellow fever booster vaccination. All receptors come from a young man who received the YFV17D yellow fever vaccine.

This chain links TRBV10-3 with TRBJ2-7, with 12 bases matching TRBD2. The V and J ends lost 8 bases and 3 bases, in that order; junction bases with no gene match: 5. The CDR3 has 14 residues. Per germline, CDR1 ENHRY and CDR2 SYGVKD. As DNA, the CDR3 is TGTGCCATCCGGGAGACTAGCGGGAGCTACGAGCAGTACTTC. The encoded protein is CAIRETSGSYEQYF.

The chain couples TRBV2 to TRBJ2-2; TRBD1 might be the D (6 bases). The V gene's germline CDR1 is SNHLY and CDR2 FYNNEI. V lost 4 bases and J 1 base, leaving 10 bases between the germline ends. The CDR3 consists of 15 residues. CDR3 coding DNA: TGTGCCAGCAGTGCCGCAGGGGAGAACACCGGGGAGCTGTTTTTT. This translates into CASSAAGENTGELFF. The variable domain in full, with the rest retrieved from reference TRBV2 and TRBJ2-2, is EPEVTQTPSHQVTQMGQEVILRCVPISNHLYFYWYRQILGQKVEFLVSFYNNEISEKSEIFDDQFSVERPDGSNFTLKIRSTKLEDSAMYFCASSAAGENTGELFFGEGSRLTVL.

The V gene is TRBV6-1, the J gene TRBJ2-7, with TRBD1 matching 8 bases. This CDR3 region has 14 residues. CDR1 and CDR2 (germline): MNHNS, SASEGT. The V gene end was trimmed by 8 bases and the J gene end by 1 base; junction bases not matched to a gene: 7. This chain's CDR3 is CASQDRGPSYEQYF. In nucleotides, the CDR3 is TGTGCCAGCCAAGACAGGGGACCTTCCTACGAGCAGTACTTC.

This chain joins TRBV5-1 and TRBJ2-7; maybe TRBD1 (6 bases). This CDR3 is built from 16 residues. V was trimmed by 0 bases and J by 0 bases, leaving 13 bases between them. The germline CDR1 and CDR2 sequences are SGHRS and YFSETQ. CDR3: CASSLGTGTLSYEQYF. CDR3 sequence (DNA): TGCGCCAGCAGCTTGGGAACAGGGACCCTCTCCTACGAGCAGTACTTC.

V usage is TRBV10-3 and J usage is TRBJ2-7; TRBD1 agrees at 8 bases. Germline V gene lookup returns CDR1 ENHRY and CDR2 SYGVKD. J lost 2 bases, V lost 3 bases, and 9 bases had no gene match. There are 16 residues in the CDR3. CDR3: CAISDRGRGLPYEQYF. The DNA of the CDR3 is TGTGCCATCAGTGATCGAGGCAGGGGGCTCCCCTACGAGCAGTACTTC.

The rearrangement uses TRBV20-1 and TRBJ2-1, with TRBD2 matching over 10 bases. The V gene end was trimmed by 4 bases and the J gene end by 7 bases; junction bases not matched to a gene: 4. From germline, CDR1 is DFQATT and CDR2 SNEGSKA (reference sequence). This CDR3 has 13 residues. This chain's CDR3 is CSAMGLARNEQFF. The CDR3 coding sequence is TGCAGTGCTATGGGACTAGCGAGGAATGAGCAGTTCTTC.

This sequence joins TRBV5-1 and TRBJ1-1; tentative D call: TRBD1 (5 bases). The germline V and J ends were trimmed by 3 bases and 0 bases, with 15 bases remaining between them. The CDR3 contains 16 residues. Germline lookup yields CDR1 SGHRS and CDR2 YFSETQ. The CDR3 reads CASSSPRDGMNTEAFF. CDR3 nucleotide sequence: TGCGCCAGCAGCTCCCCCCGGGACGGTATGAACACTGAAGCTTTCTTT.

The chain has TRBV6-5 and TRBJ1-3; the D is unclear. This CDR3 has 15 residues. The V gene's germline CDR1 is MNHEY and CDR2 SVGAGI. The ends were cut back, 6 bases at V and 3 bases at J, with 15 bases in the middle. CDR3 sequence: CASRVTREGGNTIYF. In nucleotides, the CDR3 is TGTGCCAGCAGAGTGACCCGAGAGGGTGGAAACACCATATATTTT.

The rearrangement links TRBV12-3 or TRBV12-4 to TRBJ1-2; 7 bases fit TRBD1. V trimming: 5 bases; J trimming: 8 bases; junction bases outside the gene matches: 5. There are 12 residues in the CDR3. For the CDR3, the DNA is TGTGCCAGCAGTGCAAGGGGGCTGGGCTACACCTTC. It encodes CASSARGLGYTF.

This clonotype was picked up a small number of times. The chain recombines TRBV10-2 with TRBJ1-4; D perhaps matches TRBD1 (6 bases). Trimming took off 2 bases at V and 4 bases at J, with 11 bases between the two ends. The CDR3 covers 15 residues. The germline V gene has CDR1 WSHSY and CDR2 SAAADI. The CDR3 loop is CASSETRTVNEKLFF. CDR3 nucleotide sequence: TGCGCCAGCAGTGAGACTCGGACAGTTAATGAAAAACTGTTTTTT.

The CDR3 DNA is TGTGCCAGCAGCATCCTAGCGGGAGAACGCGATGAGCAGTTCTTC. Amino acids: CASSILAGERDEQFF. The J gene is TRBJ2-1, the V gene TRBV7-9, with 10 bases matching TRBD2. The trim removed 5 bases at V and 8 bases at J, leaving 9 bases unmatched. Per germline, CDR1 SEHNR and CDR2 FQNEAQ (reference sequence). This CDR3 has 15 residues.

This clonotype was detected many times. This chain uses TRBV28 with TRBJ2-5; 9 nucleotides line up with TRBD2. CDR1 and CDR2 from the germline V gene are MDHEN and SYDVKM. This CDR3 spans 15 amino acids. V lost 2 bases, J lost 5 bases, and 6 bases stayed unmatched. Here the CDR3 reads CASSLRGRASETQYF. DNA for the CDR3: TGTGCCAGCAGTTTACGCGGGAGGGCCAGCGAGACCCAGTACTTC. Filled out from reference TRBV28 and TRBJ2-5, the complete variable domain reads DVKVTQSSRYLVKRTGEKVFLECVQDMDHENMFWYRQDPGLGLRLIYFSYDVKMKEKGDIPEGYSVSREKKERFSLILESASTNQTSMYLCASSLRGRASETQYFGPGTRLLVL.

The chain is built from TRBV20-1 and TRBJ2-1, with 11 bases aligning to TRBD2. From germline, CDR1 is DFQATT and CDR2 SNEGSKA (reference sequence). CDR3 length: 17 residues. V dropped 6 bases and J dropped 1; count of bases not matched to a gene: 11. The CDR3 sequence: CSAKLLAGAISYNEQFF. The DNA of the CDR3 is TGCAGTGCCAAGTTACTAGCGGGAGCGATATCCTACAATGAGCAGTTCTTC.

The chain carries TRBV5-1 and TRBJ2-6; D gene ambiguous. V was clipped by 4 bases and J by 12 bases, with 11 bases between them. The V gene's germline CDR1 is SGHRS and CDR2 YFSETQ. This CDR3 is 12 amino acids long. CDR3 loop: CASSDDPIVLTF. CDR3 DNA sequence: TGCGCCAGCAGCGACGACCCTATCGTCCTGACTTTC. The whole variable domain, remainder taken from reference TRBV5-1 and TRBJ2-6, is KAGVTQTPRYLIKTRGQQVTLSCSPISGHRSVSWYQQTPGQGLQFLFEYFSETQRNKGNFPGRFSGRQFSNSRSEMNVSTLELGDSALYLCASSDDPIVLTFGAGSRLTVL.

This clonotype has only a few counts. The chain joins TRBV20-1 to TRBJ2-1; 9 bases fit TRBD2. The V gene's germline CDR1 is DFQATT and CDR2 SNEGSKA (reference sequence). Trimming removed 6 bases from V and 1 base from J; junction bases left unmatched: 7. This CDR3 contains 15 residues. As DNA, the CDR3 is TGCAGTGCCAACAGCCTAGCGGGATCCTACAATGAGCAGTTCTTC. Protein: CSANSLAGSYNEQFF.

The chain employs TRBV7-2 and TRBJ2-7, with D perhaps matching TRBD2 (6 bases). The V gene lost 2 bases and the J gene lost 4 bases, with 21 bases spanning the gap. The CDR3 sequence is 17 residues long. Germline V gene data show CDR1 as SGHTA and CDR2 as FQGNSA. The CDR3 reads CASSLIGLEGTRYEQYF. As DNA, the CDR3 is TGTGCCAGCAGCTTAATCGGGTTGGAGGGTACTAGGTACGAGCAGTACTTC.

This clonotype was seen a handful of times. The chain recombines TRBV6-5 with TRBJ2-1, with 8 bases aligning to TRBD2. CDR1 and CDR2 (germline): MNHEY, SVGAGI. The CDR3 extends over 14 amino acids. The V and J ends lost 4 bases and 10 bases, in that order; junction bases with no gene match: 9. As DNA, the CDR3 is TGTGCCAGCAGTTCGCCGGGACTAGTCTGGGAGCAGTTCTTC. Translated: CASSSPGLVWEQFF.

The genes are TRBV20-1 and TRBJ1-1; no clear D gene. The V end lost 2 bases, the J end lost 1 base, and 17 bases lay between the germline ends. Germline V gene data show CDR1 as DFQATT and CDR2 as SNEGSKA (reference sequence). The CDR3 contains 16 residues. CDR3 DNA: TGCAGTGCTAGACAAACGGGTAGGGTTTCGAACACTGAAGCTTTCTTT. Protein: CSARQTGRVSNTEAFF.

This chain links TRBV11-3 with TRBJ2-3; D ambiguous. The CDR3 loop spans 15 amino acids. The germline gives CDR1 SGHNT, CDR2 YENEEA. Trimming pared 0 bases from V and 0 bases from J, leaving 7 bases between. The CDR3 nucleotides are TGTGCCAGCAGCTTAGATCCAGCTAGCACAGATACGCAGTATTTT. Its protein product is CASSLDPASTDTQYF.

This clonotype was seen once. The rearrangement joins TRBV3-1 to TRBJ2-2; possible D gene TRBD1, 6 bases. CDR3 size: 11 residues. Trimming cost V 10 bases and J 6 bases, with 9 bases left between them. Per the germline V gene, CDR1 is LGHDT and CDR2 is YNNKEL (reference sequence). The CDR3 nucleotides read TGTGCCACCAACAGGGCCGGGGAGCTGTTTTTT. Its translation is CATNRAGELFF.

The rearrangement joins TRBV20-1 to TRBJ2-1; D is possibly TRBD1 or TRBD2 (5 bases each). Germline CDR1 is DFQATT and CDR2 is SNEGSKA (reference sequence). CDR3 length equals 15 residues. V was cut by 5 bases and J by 0 bases, with 14 bases left in between. Here the CDR3 reads CSAPPGTSSYNEQFF. The DNA for the CDR3 is TGCAGTGCTCCCCCCGGGACCAGCTCCTACAATGAGCAGTTCTTC.

This chain links TRBV18 with TRBJ2-2; weak D call: TRBD1 (6 bases). The ends were cut back, 5 bases at V and 4 bases at J, with 17 bases in the middle. CDR3 length equals 16 residues. Germline CDR1 is KGHSH and CDR2 is LQKENI. CDR3: CASSSTTGSGTGELFF. In DNA, the CDR3 is TGTGCCAGCTCATCCACAACAGGGTCGGGCACCGGGGAGCTGTTTTTT.

This clonotype was picked up a small number of times. The chain is built from TRBV27 and TRBJ2-7; 8 bases map to TRBD1. This CDR3 is built from 13 residues. The germline CDR1 and CDR2 sequences are MNHEY and SMNVEV (reference sequence). V lost 5 bases to trimming and J lost 5 bases; unmatched junction nucleotides: 5. CDR3 sequence: CASSTQGAHEQYF. The DNA of the CDR3 is TGTGCCAGCAGTACTCAGGGGGCCCACGAGCAGTACTTC.

J is TRBJ2-4 and V is TRBV20-1; 9 nucleotides agree with TRBD1. Trimming took 6 bases from V and 7 from J; bases not matched to a gene: 10. This CDR3 has 14 amino acids. The germline gives CDR1 DFQATT, CDR2 SNEGSKA (reference sequence). CDR3 nucleotides: TGCAGTGCCAGATATTTAGACAGGGGGAACATTCAGTACTTC. This translates into CSARYLDRGNIQYF.

This clonotype was found a few times. This chain connects TRBV9 to TRBJ2-1, with TRBD2 as a possible D gene (5 bases). CDR3 length equals 15 residues. The germline V gene encodes CDR1 SGDLS and CDR2 YYNGEE. Trimming shortened V by 0 bases and J by 6 bases, and 13 bases separated the two germline ends. The CDR3, as DNA: TGTGCCAGCAGCGTAGATATAGGGAGCCTCAATGAGCAGTTCTTC. It translates to CASSVDIGSLNEQFF.